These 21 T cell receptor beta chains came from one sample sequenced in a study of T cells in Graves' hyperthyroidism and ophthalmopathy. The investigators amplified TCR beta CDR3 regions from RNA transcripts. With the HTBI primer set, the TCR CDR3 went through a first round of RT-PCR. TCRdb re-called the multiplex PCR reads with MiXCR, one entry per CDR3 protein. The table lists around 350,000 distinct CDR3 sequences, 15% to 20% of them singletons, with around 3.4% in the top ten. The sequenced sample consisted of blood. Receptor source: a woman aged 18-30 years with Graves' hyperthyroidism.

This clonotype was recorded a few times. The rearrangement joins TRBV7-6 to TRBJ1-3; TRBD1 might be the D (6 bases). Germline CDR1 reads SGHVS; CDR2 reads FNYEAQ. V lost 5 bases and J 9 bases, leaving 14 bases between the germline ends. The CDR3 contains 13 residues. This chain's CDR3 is CASSRAQGSTIYF. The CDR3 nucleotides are TGTGCCAGCAGCAGGGCCCAGGGGTCCACCATATATTTT.

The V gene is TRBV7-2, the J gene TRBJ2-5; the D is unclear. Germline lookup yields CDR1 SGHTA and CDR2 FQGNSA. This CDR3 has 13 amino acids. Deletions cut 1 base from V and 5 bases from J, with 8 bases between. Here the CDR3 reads CASSLEVLETQYF. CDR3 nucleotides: TGTGCCAGCAGCTTAGAAGTATTGGAGACCCAGTACTTC. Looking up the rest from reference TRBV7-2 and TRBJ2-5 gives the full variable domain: GAGVSQSPSNKVTEKGKDVELRCDPISGHTALYWYRQSLGQGLEFLIYFQGNSAPDKSGLPSDRFSAERTGGSVSTLTIQRTQQEDSAVYLCASSLEVLETQYFGPGTRLLVL.

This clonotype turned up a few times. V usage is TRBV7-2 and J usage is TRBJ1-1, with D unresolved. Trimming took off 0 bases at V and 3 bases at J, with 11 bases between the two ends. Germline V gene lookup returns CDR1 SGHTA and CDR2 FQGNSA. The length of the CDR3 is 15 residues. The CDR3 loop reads CASSLAETDYTEAFF. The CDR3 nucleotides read TGTGCCAGCAGCTTAGCCGAGACGGATTACACTGAAGCTTTCTTT.

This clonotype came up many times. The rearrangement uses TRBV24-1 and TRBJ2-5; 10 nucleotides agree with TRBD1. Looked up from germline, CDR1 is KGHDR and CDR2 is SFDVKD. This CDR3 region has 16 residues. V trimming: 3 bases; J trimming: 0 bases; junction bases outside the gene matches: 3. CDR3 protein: CATSDPGQGNQETQYF. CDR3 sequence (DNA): TGTGCCACCAGTGATCCGGGACAGGGGAACCAAGAGACCCAGTACTTC.

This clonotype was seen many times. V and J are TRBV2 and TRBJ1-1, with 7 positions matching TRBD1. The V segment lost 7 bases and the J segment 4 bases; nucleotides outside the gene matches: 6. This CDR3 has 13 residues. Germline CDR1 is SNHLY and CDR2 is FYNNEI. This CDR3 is CASTKEGATEAFF. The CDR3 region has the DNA TGTGCCAGCACCAAAGAGGGGGCCACTGAAGCTTTCTTT.

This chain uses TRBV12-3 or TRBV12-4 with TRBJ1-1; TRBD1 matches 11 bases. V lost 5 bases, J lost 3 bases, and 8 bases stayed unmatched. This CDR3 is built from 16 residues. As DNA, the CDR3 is TGTGCCAGCAGTGACCGGGACAGGGGGTTTGACACTGAAGCTTTCTTT. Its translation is CASSDRDRGFDTEAFF.

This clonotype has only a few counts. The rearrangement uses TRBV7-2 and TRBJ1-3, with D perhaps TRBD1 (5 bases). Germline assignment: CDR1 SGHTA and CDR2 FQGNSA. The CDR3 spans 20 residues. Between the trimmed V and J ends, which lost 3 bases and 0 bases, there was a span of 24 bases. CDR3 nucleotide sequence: TGTGCCAGCAGCTTTGGGGGTTTCGGGGTGCTTACCCTCTCTGGAAACACCATATATTTT. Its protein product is CASSFGGFGVLTLSGNTIYF. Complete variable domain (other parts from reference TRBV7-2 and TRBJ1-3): GAGVSQSPSNKVTEKGKDVELRCDPISGHTALYWYRQSLGQGLEFLIYFQGNSAPDKSGLPSDRFSAERTGGSVSTLTIQRTQQEDSAVYLCASSFGGFGVLTLSGNTIYFGEGSWLTVV.

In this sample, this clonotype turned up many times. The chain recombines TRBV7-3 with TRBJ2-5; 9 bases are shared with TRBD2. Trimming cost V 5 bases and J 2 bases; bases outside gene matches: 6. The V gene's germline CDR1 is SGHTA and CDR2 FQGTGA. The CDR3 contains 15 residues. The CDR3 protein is CASSQEAGGQETQYF. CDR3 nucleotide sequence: TGTGCCAGCAGCCAAGAGGCGGGGGGGCAAGAGACCCAGTACTTC.

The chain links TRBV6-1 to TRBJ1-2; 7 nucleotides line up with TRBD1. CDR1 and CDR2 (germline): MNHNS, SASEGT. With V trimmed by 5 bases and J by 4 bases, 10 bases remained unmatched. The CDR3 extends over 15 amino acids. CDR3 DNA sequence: TGTGCCAGCAGTCAAGACCAGGGGGATGGCTATGGCTACACCTTC. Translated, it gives CASSQDQGDGYGYTF.

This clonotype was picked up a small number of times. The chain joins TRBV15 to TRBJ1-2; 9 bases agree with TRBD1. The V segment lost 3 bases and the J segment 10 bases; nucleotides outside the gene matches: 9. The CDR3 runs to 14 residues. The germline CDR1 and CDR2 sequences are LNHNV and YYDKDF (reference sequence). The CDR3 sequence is CATSSFPGQGYYTF. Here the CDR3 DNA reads TGTGCCACCAGCAGCTTCCCGGGACAGGGATACTACACCTTC.

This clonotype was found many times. The CDR3 here is CASSFGLGYSQKTQYF. In nucleotides, the CDR3 is TGTGCCAGCAGCTTCGGGCTTGGTTACAGCCAGAAGACCCAGTACTTC. The chain links TRBV7-9 to TRBJ2-5, with no clear D. Trimming removed 3 bases at V and 6 bases at J, with 20 bases between. The CDR3 runs 16 residues. Germline V gene data show CDR1 as SEHNR and CDR2 as FQNEAQ (reference sequence).

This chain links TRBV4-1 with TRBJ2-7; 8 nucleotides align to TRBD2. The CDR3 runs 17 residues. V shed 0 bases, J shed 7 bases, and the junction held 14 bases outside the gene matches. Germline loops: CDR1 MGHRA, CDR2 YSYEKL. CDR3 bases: TGCGCCAGCAGCCAAGACCCCTATAGCGGGGCTGCGGGGGAGCAGTACTTC. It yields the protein CASSQDPYSGAAGEQYF.

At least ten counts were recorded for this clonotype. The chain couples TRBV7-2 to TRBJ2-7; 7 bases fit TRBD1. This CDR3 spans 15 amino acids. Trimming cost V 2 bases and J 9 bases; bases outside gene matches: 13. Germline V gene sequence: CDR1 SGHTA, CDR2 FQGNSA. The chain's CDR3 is CASSLFRQGEWRQYF. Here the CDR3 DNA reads TGTGCCAGCAGCTTATTTCGGCAGGGGGAGTGGAGGCAGTACTTC.

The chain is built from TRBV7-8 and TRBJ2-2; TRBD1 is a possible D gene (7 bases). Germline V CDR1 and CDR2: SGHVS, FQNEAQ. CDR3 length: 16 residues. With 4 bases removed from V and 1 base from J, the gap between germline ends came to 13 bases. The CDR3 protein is CASSYQGGLNTGELFF. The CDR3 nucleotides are TGTGCCAGCAGCTATCAGGGGGGCCTGAACACCGGGGAGCTGTTTTTT.

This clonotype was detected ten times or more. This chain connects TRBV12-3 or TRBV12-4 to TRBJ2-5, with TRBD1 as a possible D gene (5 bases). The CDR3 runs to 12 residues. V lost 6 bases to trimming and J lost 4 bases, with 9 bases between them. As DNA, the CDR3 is TGTGCCAGCAGCCCCGACAGAGAGACCCAGTACTTC. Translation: CASSPDRETQYF.

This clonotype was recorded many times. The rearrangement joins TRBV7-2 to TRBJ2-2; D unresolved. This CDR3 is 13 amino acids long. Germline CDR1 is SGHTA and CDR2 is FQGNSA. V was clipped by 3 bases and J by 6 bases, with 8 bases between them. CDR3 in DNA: TGTGCCAGCAGCTTTAAAGGATCCGGGGAGCTGTTTTTT. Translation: CASSFKGSGELFF.

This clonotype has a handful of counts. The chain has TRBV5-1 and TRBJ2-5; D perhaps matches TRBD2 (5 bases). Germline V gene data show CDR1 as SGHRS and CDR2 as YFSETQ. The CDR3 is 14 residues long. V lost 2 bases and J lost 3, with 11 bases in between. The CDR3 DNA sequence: TGCGCCAGCAGCTTTAAACTACTAGAAGAGACCCAGTACTTC. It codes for CASSFKLLEETQYF.

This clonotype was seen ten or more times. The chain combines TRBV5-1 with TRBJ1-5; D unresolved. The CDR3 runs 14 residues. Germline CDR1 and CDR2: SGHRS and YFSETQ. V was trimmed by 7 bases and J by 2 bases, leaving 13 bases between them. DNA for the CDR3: TGCGCCAGCGCCGCCGGGTTGGGCAATCAGCCCCAGCATTTT. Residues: CASAAGLGNQPQHF.

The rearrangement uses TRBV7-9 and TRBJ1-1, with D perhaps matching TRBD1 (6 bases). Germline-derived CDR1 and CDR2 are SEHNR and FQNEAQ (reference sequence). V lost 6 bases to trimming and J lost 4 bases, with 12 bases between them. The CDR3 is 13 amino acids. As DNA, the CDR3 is TGTGCCAGCAGGCTAGGGGGTTCCACTGAAGCTTTCTTT. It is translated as CASRLGGSTEAFF.

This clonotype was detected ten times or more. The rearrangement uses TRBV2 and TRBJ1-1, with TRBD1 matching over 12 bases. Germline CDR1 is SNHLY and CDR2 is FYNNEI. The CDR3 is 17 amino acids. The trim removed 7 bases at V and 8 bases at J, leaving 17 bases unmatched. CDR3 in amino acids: CASIQWDRGPRSLEAFF. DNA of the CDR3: TGTGCCAGCATCCAATGGGACAGGGGGCCACGAAGTCTGGAAGCTTTCTTT. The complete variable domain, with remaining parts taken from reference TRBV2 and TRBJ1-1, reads EPEVTQTPSHQVTQMGQEVILRCVPISNHLYFYWYRQILGQKVEFLVSFYNNEISEKSEIFDDQFSVERPDGSNFTLKIRSTKLEDSAMYFCASIQWDRGPRSLEAFFGQGTRLTVV.

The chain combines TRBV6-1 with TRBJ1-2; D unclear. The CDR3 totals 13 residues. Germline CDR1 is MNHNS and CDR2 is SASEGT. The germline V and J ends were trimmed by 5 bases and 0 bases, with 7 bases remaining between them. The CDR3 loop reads CASSTTANYGYTF. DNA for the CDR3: TGTGCCAGCAGTACAACGGCTAACTATGGCTACACCTTC.